One sample yielded the 9 T cell receptor beta chains listed below, sequenced in a study of blood T cell repertoires in COVID-19. The assay was immunoSEQ multiplex PCR, and TCRdb's table has in-frame clones only and misses some. Here the sample spans 13,000 or so clones, approximately 91% being singletons. The sample comprised peripheral blood. The receptors originated from a human donor in a cohort sampled during active COVID-19.

J is TRBJ1-5 and V is TRBV3-1 (or the pseudogene TRBV3-2); TRBD1 might be the D (5 bases). Germline CDR1 is LGHDT and CDR2 is YNNKEL (reference sequence). The CDR3 runs 14 residues. V dropped 5 bases and J dropped 2 bases, with 10 bases sitting between them. CDR3 bases: TGTGCCAGCAGCGGGGCGACAGGCAATCAGCCCCAGCATTTT. Its translation is CASSGATGNQPQHF.

This chain uses TRBV3-1 (or the pseudogene TRBV3-2) with TRBJ2-5; 8 bases agree with TRBD1. The CDR3 totals 17 residues. J was trimmed by 8 bases and V by 4 bases; bases with no gene match: 18. Germline assignment: CDR1 LGHDT and CDR2 YNNKEL (reference sequence). The CDR3 nucleotides read TGTGCCAGCAGCCTCACTAGTCCCGGGACAGGAGCCAGCACCCAGTACTTC. This gives the protein CASSLTSPGTGASTQYF.

The chain joins TRBV4-1 to TRBJ2-7; maybe TRBD2 (6 bases). Trimming pared 2 bases from V and 5 bases from J, leaving 10 bases between. In germline, CDR1 is MGHRA, CDR2 YSYEKL. The CDR3 has 13 amino acids. The CDR3 DNA is TGCGCCAGCAGCCAACCTCGGAGGGACGAGCAGTACTTC. Translated, it gives CASSQPRRDEQYF.

The chain links TRBV28 to TRBJ2-3; 8 bases agree with TRBD2. Per the germline V gene, CDR1 is MDHEN and CDR2 is SYDVKM. The J segment lost 4 bases and the V segment lost 9 bases, leaving 12 bases of the junction unmatched. The CDR3 covers 15 residues. CDR3 nucleotides: TGTGCCAGTTCGCCGGGGGGGAAGGAGGCAGATACGCAGTATTTT. Residues: CASSPGGKEADTQYF.

This chain links TRBV4-3 with TRBJ1-2; 10 nucleotides line up with TRBD1. Germline V lookup: CDR1 LGHNA, CDR2 YSLEER. Trimming removed 2 bases from V and 10 bases from J; junction bases left unmatched: 10. There are 15 residues in the CDR3. CDR3 DNA sequence: TGCGCCAGCAGCCAATTAATGCCGGGACAGGGGCACTACACCTTC. It specifies CASSQLMPGQGHYTF.

V gene TRBV28 combines with J gene TRBJ1-2, with D perhaps matching TRBD1 (5 bases). There are 14 residues in the CDR3. The germline V and J ends were trimmed by 2 bases and 5 bases, with 12 bases remaining between them. Germline loops: CDR1 MDHEN, CDR2 SYDVKM. CDR3 DNA: TGTGCCAGCAGTTTAGCTCCGACAGAATATGGCTACACCTTC. It yields the protein CASSLAPTEYGYTF.

The chain employs TRBV28 and TRBJ1-2, with 10 positions matching TRBD1. The V gene's germline CDR1 is MDHEN and CDR2 SYDVKM. The ends lost 4 bases at V and 4 bases at J; junction bases unmatched: 9. There are 16 residues in the CDR3. CDR3 in DNA: TGTGCCAGCAGTTCCCCCCGGACAGGGGGTATCTATGGCTACACCTTC. Translated: CASSSPRTGGIYGYTF.

This clone was detected only once. The V gene is TRBV9, the J gene TRBJ2-7; perhaps TRBD1 as D (6 bases). The germline V gene has CDR1 SGDLS and CDR2 YYNGEE. The CDR3 totals 13 residues. Trimming took 4 bases from V and 5 from J, leaving 13 bases between them. DNA for the CDR3: TGTGCCAGCAGCCGCCCAGGGGCCCACGAGCAGTACTTC. This gives the protein CASSRPGAHEQYF.

The chain combines TRBV10-2 with TRBJ1-6; a weak D match, TRBD1 (6 bases). This CDR3 has 16 residues. The V and J ends lost 5 bases and 8 bases respectively, with 19 bases between them. Germline loops: CDR1 WSHSY, CDR2 SAAADI. CDR3 amino acids: CASSYSTGTNDSPLHF. CDR3 DNA sequence: TGCGCCAGCAGTTATTCTACCGGGACAAATGATTCACCCCTCCACTTT.